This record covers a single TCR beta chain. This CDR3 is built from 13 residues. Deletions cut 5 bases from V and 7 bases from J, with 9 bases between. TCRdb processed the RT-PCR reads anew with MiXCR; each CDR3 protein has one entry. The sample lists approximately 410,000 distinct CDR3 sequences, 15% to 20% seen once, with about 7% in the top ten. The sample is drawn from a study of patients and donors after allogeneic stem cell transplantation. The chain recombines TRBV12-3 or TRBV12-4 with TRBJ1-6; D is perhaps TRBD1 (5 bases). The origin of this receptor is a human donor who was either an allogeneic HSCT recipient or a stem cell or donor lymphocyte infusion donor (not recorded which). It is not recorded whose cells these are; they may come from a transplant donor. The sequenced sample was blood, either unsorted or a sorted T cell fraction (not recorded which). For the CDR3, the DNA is TGTGCCAGCAGTCCGAGACAGAATTCACCCCTCCACTTT. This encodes CASSPRQNSPLHF.